Listed here are 4 T cell receptor beta chains from one sample, sequenced in a study of blood T cells in healthy people across ages. It was with a sample-barcoded 5' primer and a J-beta primer mix that a second PCR of roughly 7 to 12 cycles was run. TCRdb re-called the 5' RACE reads through MiXCR, storing one row per CDR3 protein. The table includes almost 1 million distinct CDR3 sequences, about 53% detected once. What was sequenced was blood. The receptor source for this set is a woman aged 60-75 years in good health.

The sample holds a few counts of this clonotype. J is TRBJ2-5 and V is TRBV29-1; TRBD1 aligns across 7 bases. From germline, CDR1 is SQVTM and CDR2 ANQGSEA. The trim removed 7 bases at V and 2 bases at J, leaving 7 bases unmatched. This CDR3 has 13 amino acids. CDR3 amino acids: CSGIYRGQETQYF. As DNA, the CDR3 is TGCAGCGGTATTTACAGGGGACAAGAGACCCAGTACTTC.

The V and J genes are TRBV29-1 and TRBJ2-5; D is perhaps TRBD1 (5 bases). Germline assignment: CDR1 SQVTM and CDR2 ANQGSEA. This CDR3 is 14 amino acids long. Trimming took off 2 bases at V and 2 bases at J, with 12 bases between the two ends. CDR3 nucleotides: TGCAGCGTTGAATCTAGAACAGGTCAAGAGACCCAGTACTTC. Translated, it gives CSVESRTGQETQYF. The full variable domain, rest sourced from reference TRBV29-1 and TRBJ2-5, is SAVISQKPSRDICQRGTSLTIQCQVDSQVTMMFWYRQQPGQSLTLIATANQGSEATYESGFVIDKFPISRPNLTFSTLTVSNMSPEDSSIYLCSVESRTGQETQYFGPGTRLLVL.

J is TRBJ2-7 and V is TRBV7-6, with TRBD2 identical over 10 bases. Germline lookup yields CDR1 SGHVS and CDR2 FNYEAQ. Germline trimming cut 5 bases from V and 2 bases from J; bases unmatched to any gene: 12. CDR3 length: 17 residues. The CDR3 loop reads CASSGGSGGPLTYEQYF. The CDR3 coding sequence is TGTGCCAGCAGCGGGGGTAGCGGGGGGCCCCTAACCTACGAGCAGTACTTC.

The chain links TRBV7-2 to TRBJ2-4, with D possibly called TRBD1 or TRBD2 (7 bases each). Trimming cost V 7 bases and J 9 bases, with 16 bases left between them. CDR1 is SGHTA and CDR2 is FQGNSA in the germline V gene. The CDR3 covers 13 residues. CDR3 bases: TGTGCCAGCACCCACAGGGGAGGGGGCATTCAGTACTTC. This codes for CASTHRGGGIQYF.